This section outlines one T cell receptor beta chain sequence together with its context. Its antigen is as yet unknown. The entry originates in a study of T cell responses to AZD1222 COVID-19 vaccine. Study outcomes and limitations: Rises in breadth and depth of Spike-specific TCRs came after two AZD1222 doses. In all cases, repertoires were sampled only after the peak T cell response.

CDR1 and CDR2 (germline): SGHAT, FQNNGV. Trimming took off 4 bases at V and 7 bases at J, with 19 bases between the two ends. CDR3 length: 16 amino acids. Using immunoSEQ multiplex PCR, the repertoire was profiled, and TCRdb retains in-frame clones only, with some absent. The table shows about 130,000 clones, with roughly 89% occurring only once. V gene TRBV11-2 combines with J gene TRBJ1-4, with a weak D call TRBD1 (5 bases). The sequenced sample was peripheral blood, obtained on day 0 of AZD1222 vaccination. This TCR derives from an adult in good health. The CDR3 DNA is TGTGCCAGCAGCTCCCTTCAGGGCTTTCAGGCTGAAAAACTGTTTTTT. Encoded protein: CASSSLQGFQAEKLFF.